The 10 T cell receptor beta chains reported below all come from one sample, sequenced in a study of human T cells and chemical hapten exposure. Time point meaning: patch test 1, 2 weeks after DPC sensitization. Treatment noted: therapeutic diphenylcyclopropenone sensitization with weekly scalp DPC. MiXCR was run by TCRdb on the RACE reads, yielding one entry per CDR3 protein. The table lists nearly 350,000 distinct CDR3 sequences, around 7% of them singletons. The sample was whole blood, taken in connection with sensitization to the hapten diphenylcyclopropenone (DPC). These receptors all stem from a woman under 30 with alopecia areata. Some clones in this sample may be carry-over from other donors' samples.

The rearrangement joins TRBV28 to TRBJ2-5, with D hard to call. Per the germline V gene, CDR1 is MDHEN and CDR2 is SYDVKM. V lost 5 bases and J 5 bases, leaving 3 bases between the germline ends. The CDR3 loop spans 10 amino acids. The CDR3: CASSTETQYF. In DNA, the CDR3 is TGTGCCAGCAGTACCGAGACCCAGTACTTC.

This clonotype occurred many times. The V gene is TRBV7-9, the J gene TRBJ2-1, with D possibly being TRBD1 (6 bases). Trimming stripped 3 bases from V and 2 bases from J, with 11 bases between. The germline V gene has CDR1 SEHNR and CDR2 FQNEAQ (reference sequence). CDR3 length: 15 amino acids. Written as DNA, the CDR3 is TGTGCCAGCAGCTTCGCCGCAGGGGCCTACAATGAGCAGTTCTTC. Its translation: CASSFAAGAYNEQFF. The full variable domain, its missing parts supplied by reference TRBV7-9 and TRBJ2-1, is DTGVSQNPRHKITKRGQNVTFRCDPISEHNRLYWYRQTLGQGPEFLTYFQNEAQLEKSRLLSDRFSAERPKGSFSTLEIQRTEQGDSAMYLCASSFAAGAYNEQFFGPGTRLTVL.

The CDR3 sequence is CASSLERRTEAFF. CDR3 sequence (DNA): TGTGCCAGCAGCTTAGAAAGGCGGACTGAAGCTTTCTTT. The chain employs TRBV11-2 and TRBJ1-1; D gene ambiguous. This CDR3 is 13 amino acids long. In germline, CDR1 is SGHAT, CDR2 FQNNGV. V was pared by 0 bases and J by 5 bases, with 7 bases between.

This clonotype was seen ten or more times. This chain joins TRBV28 and TRBJ2-4; D is unresolved. Germline V CDR1 and CDR2: MDHEN, SYDVKM. Between the trimmed V and J ends, which lost 5 bases and 0 bases, there was a span of 14 bases. This CDR3 region has 16 residues. The DNA for the CDR3 is TGTGCCAGCAGTATCGGCCCGGCTCCAGCCAAAAACATTCAGTACTTC. Encoded protein: CASSIGPAPAKNIQYF.

This rearrangement joins TRBV7-2 to TRBJ2-1; D may be TRBD1 (6 bases). V lost 2 bases and J lost 11, with 13 bases in between. The CDR3 is 13 residues long. Germline CDR1 is SGHTA and CDR2 is FQGNSA. CDR3 bases: TGTGCCAGCAGCTTAAACAGCGACAGGCAGCAGTTCTTC. It specifies CASSLNSDRQQFF.

V is TRBV4-2 and J is TRBJ1-3; TRBD1 is a possible D gene (5 bases). The V end lost 0 bases, the J end lost 0 bases, and 9 bases lay between the germline ends. CDR3 size: 16 residues. Germline V gene data show CDR1 as LGHNA and CDR2 as YNFKEQ. The CDR3 DNA sequence: TGTGCCAGCAGCCAAGATCCCGACAGCTCTGGAAACACCATATATTTT. This gives the protein CASSQDPDSSGNTIYF.

This clonotype was detected ten times or more. The genes are TRBV7-2 and TRBJ2-7; TRBD1 aligns across 7 bases. From germline, CDR1 is SGHTA and CDR2 FQGNSA. V was clipped by 8 bases and J by 1 base; unmatched bases: 20. The CDR3 has 18 residues. This CDR3 reads CASSPFGSPGTDSYEQYF. The CDR3 nucleotides read TGTGCCAGCTCCCCGTTCGGTAGTCCTGGGACAGATTCCTACGAGCAGTACTTC.

In its sample, this clonotype was seen a few times. The chain carries TRBV9 and TRBJ2-7, with 7 positions matching TRBD1. This CDR3 is built from 15 residues. The V gene's germline CDR1 is SGDLS and CDR2 YYNGEE. V shed 3 bases and J 5 bases; nucleotides not matched to a gene: 11. CDR3 DNA sequence: TGTGCCAGCAGCGCCGGACCCGGCAGGGGGAACGAGCAGTACTTC. It encodes CASSAGPGRGNEQYF.

This clonotype has a handful of counts. This sequence joins TRBV20-1 and TRBJ2-1; TRBD2 agrees at 11 bases. Germline loops: CDR1 DFQATT, CDR2 SNEGSKA (reference sequence). The CDR3 is 15 amino acids. Losses at the gene ends were 3 bases for V and 4 bases for J; bases not matched to a gene: 5. The CDR3 nucleotides are TGCAGTGCTAGGGCCGTAGCGGGGGGGTACAATGAGCAGTTCTTC. Translated, it gives CSARAVAGGYNEQFF.

This clonotype was found a few times. The chain combines TRBV7-9 with TRBJ1-1, with 8 bases identical to TRBD1. Germline CDR1 and CDR2: SEHNR and FQNEAQ (reference sequence). The CDR3 runs 14 residues. V lost 3 bases, J lost 4 bases, and 4 bases stayed unmatched. The CDR3 protein is CASSFRQGSTEAFF. The DNA for the CDR3 is TGTGCCAGCAGCTTCCGACAGGGGAGCACTGAAGCTTTCTTT.